Listed below are T cell receptor beta chains from one sample, sequenced in a study of T cell responses to AZD1222 COVID-19 vaccine. Libraries were prepared by immunoSEQ multiplex PCR; TCRdb keeps only in-frame clonotypes and omits some of them. Here the sample spans around 170,000 clones, roughly 91% being singletons. Sequencing was performed on peripheral blood, taken on day 0 of AZD1222 vaccination. These TCRs come from an adult in good health. Each CDR3 is given with its conserved first and last residue. Each record gives: D gene, clone size, J gene, V gene, CDR3 DNA, CDR3 protein. D genes are given only for firm matches. The listing skips clone size in some rows; elsewhere it reads once, few, many or a size class.

D gene: .; clone size: .; J gene: TRBJ2-7; V gene: TRBV27; CDR3 DNA: TGTGCCAGCAGCTCCGGGACGTTGGCCGAGCAGTACTTC; CDR3 protein: CASSSGTLAEQYF
D gene: .; clone size: .; J gene: TRBJ2-7; V gene: TRBV6-5; CDR3 DNA: TGTGCCAGCAGCACCGTGGGGGAGCAGTACTTC; CDR3 protein: CASSTVGEQYF
D gene: TRBD2; clone size: .; J gene: TRBJ2-1; V gene: TRBV4-2; CDR3 DNA: TGTGCCAGCAGCCAATCACTCGCGCGGGAGAAGTCCAATGAGCAGTTCTTC; CDR3 protein: CASSQSLAREKSNEQFF
D gene: .; clone size: .; J gene: TRBJ1-6; V gene: TRBV4-1; CDR3 DNA: TGCGCCAGCAGCCAAGTAGGCAGACGGGCTAGGGATTCACCCCTCCACTTT; CDR3 protein: CASSQVGRRARDSPLHF
D gene: TRBD1; clone size: .; J gene: TRBJ1-5; V gene: TRBV7-8; CDR3 DNA: TGTGCCAGCAGCGGATACCGGGACAGGTCCAATCAGCCCCAGCATTTT; CDR3 protein: CASSGYRDRSNQPQHF
D gene: .; clone size: .; J gene: TRBJ1-5; V gene: TRBV18; CDR3 DNA: TGTGCCAGCTCAGAAACAGGAGGCGAGCAGCCCCAGCATTTT; CDR3 protein: CASSETGGEQPQHF
D gene: .; clone size: .; J gene: TRBJ2-2; V gene: TRBV7-3; CDR3 DNA: TGTGCCAACACAACCGGGGAGCTGTTTTTT; CDR3 protein: CANTTGELFF
D gene: TRBD1; clone size: .; J gene: TRBJ1-5; V gene: TRBV4-1; CDR3 DNA: TGCGCCAGCAGCCAGGAGGGGACAGGGGATCAGCCCCAGCATTTT; CDR3 protein: CASSQEGTGDQPQHF
D gene: TRBD1; clone size: .; J gene: TRBJ1-1; V gene: TRBV5-4; CDR3 DNA: TGTGCCAGCAGCTGGGACAGGATGAACACTGAAGCTTTCTTT; CDR3 protein: CASSWDRMNTEAFF
D gene: .; clone size: .; J gene: TRBJ2-1; V gene: TRBV4-1; CDR3 DNA: TGCGCCAGCAGCCGATCGGACAGCTACAATGAGCAGTTCTTC; CDR3 protein: CASSRSDSYNEQFF
D gene: .; clone size: few; J gene: TRBJ2-7; V gene: TRBV5-1; CDR3 DNA: TGCGCCAGCAAGCCTAGGACAGAAGATTACGAGCAGTACTTC; CDR3 protein: CASKPRTEDYEQYF
D gene: .; clone size: .; J gene: TRBJ1-4; V gene: TRBV3-1/TRBV3-2; CDR3 DNA: TGTGCCAGCGTTGGGGTAGGCGAAAAACTGTTTTTT; CDR3 protein: CASVGVGEKLFF
D gene: .; clone size: once; J gene: TRBJ2-1; V gene: TRBV6-5; CDR3 DNA: TGTGCCAGCAGTTACTTCTATCCAGGGGACAATGAGCAGTTCTTC; CDR3 protein: CASSYFYPGDNEQFF
D gene: .; clone size: .; J gene: TRBJ2-1; V gene: TRBV3-1/TRBV3-2; CDR3 DNA: TGTGCCAGCGACCATACAGGGAACAATGAGCAGTTCTTC; CDR3 protein: CASDHTGNNEQFF
D gene: .; clone size: .; J gene: TRBJ1-3; V gene: TRBV6-5; CDR3 DNA: TGTGCCAGCAGTTACGACTCTGGAAACACCATATATTTT; CDR3 protein: CASSYDSGNTIYF
D gene: .; clone size: .; J gene: TRBJ2-6; V gene: TRBV7-9; CDR3 DNA: TGTGCCAGCAGCTTAACAGGCGTGAGGGGGGCCAACGTCCTGACTTTC; CDR3 protein: CASSLTGVRGANVLTF
D gene: TRBD2; clone size: .; J gene: TRBJ2-3; V gene: TRBV10-2; CDR3 DNA: TGCGCCAGCAGTGAGGGGGGAGGGATCGGTACGCAGTATTTT; CDR3 protein: CASSEGGGIGTQYF
D gene: .; clone size: .; J gene: TRBJ1-5; V gene: TRBV20-1; CDR3 DNA: TGCAGTGCTAGTGTTGATGGCGGTAGCAATCAGCCCCAGCATTTT; CDR3 protein: CSASVDGGSNQPQHF
D gene: .; clone size: .; J gene: TRBJ1-1; V gene: TRBV27; CDR3 DNA: TGTGCCAGCAGCAACGCAGGGAACCCTGAAGCTTTCTTT; CDR3 protein: CASSNAGNPEAFF
D gene: TRBD2; clone size: .; J gene: TRBJ2-2; V gene: TRBV2; CDR3 DNA: TGTGCCAGCAAAGGGACTAGCGGGCCCGGGGAGCTGTTTTTT; CDR3 protein: CASKGTSGPGELFF
D gene: .; clone size: few; J gene: TRBJ2-7; V gene: TRBV18; CDR3 DNA: TGTGCCAGCTCACCACGACACCTAGACTACGAGCAGTACTTC; CDR3 protein: CASSPRHLDYEQYF
D gene: .; clone size: .; J gene: TRBJ1-2; V gene: TRBV7-8; CDR3 DNA: TGTGCCAGCAGCTATGGACCGGGGGGCAGAAACTATGGCTACACCTTC; CDR3 protein: CASSYGPGGRNYGYTF
D gene: .; clone size: once; J gene: TRBJ2-3; V gene: TRBV28; CDR3 DNA: TGTGCCAGCAGTACCACTCGGGATACGCAGTATTTT; CDR3 protein: CASSTTRDTQYF
D gene: .; clone size: .; J gene: TRBJ1-1; V gene: TRBV4-3; CDR3 DNA: TGCGCCAGCAGCCAAGAAGGCGGCAGGCTCGGCCACACTGAAGCTTTCTTT; CDR3 protein: CASSQEGGRLGHTEAFF
D gene: TRBD1; clone size: .; J gene: TRBJ1-2; V gene: TRBV7-9; CDR3 DNA: TGTGCCAGCAGCAGGGGGCTGCAGTATGGCTACACCTTC; CDR3 protein: CASSRGLQYGYTF
D gene: TRBD1; clone size: .; J gene: TRBJ2-3; V gene: TRBV4-2; CDR3 DNA: TGTGCCAGCAGCCAAGACGACAGGGGCACAGATACGCAGTATTTT; CDR3 protein: CASSQDDRGTDTQYF
D gene: .; clone size: .; J gene: TRBJ1-6; V gene: TRBV3-1/TRBV3-2; CDR3 DNA: TGTGCCAGCAGCCAAGATAAGGCCCTACAGGGAGGATATTCACCCCTCCACTTT; CDR3 protein: CASSQDKALQGGYSPLHF
D gene: TRBD1; clone size: .; J gene: TRBJ2-7; V gene: TRBV27; CDR3 DNA: TGTGCCAGCAGTCTCCGGGACAGTTACGAGCAGTACTTC; CDR3 protein: CASSLRDSYEQYF
D gene: TRBD2; clone size: .; J gene: TRBJ2-2; V gene: TRBV9; CDR3 DNA: TGTGCCAGCCAGGACGGAAGACTAGCGGGAGCCGGCGGGGAGCTGTTTTTT; CDR3 protein: CASQDGRLAGAGGELFF
D gene: .; clone size: .; J gene: TRBJ1-1; V gene: TRBV12-3/TRBV12-4; CDR3 DNA: TGTGCCAGCAGCCAAGGTCGGAGGGAAGCTTTCTTT; CDR3 protein: CASSQGRREAFF
D gene: .; clone size: .; J gene: TRBJ1-3; V gene: TRBV15; CDR3 DNA: TGTGCCACCAGCAGAGATACCGGGGGTTTTGGAAACACCATATATTTT; CDR3 protein: CATSRDTGGFGNTIYF
D gene: TRBD1; clone size: .; J gene: TRBJ2-7; V gene: TRBV5-1; CDR3 DNA: TGCGCCAGCAGCGAGACCGGGACAGGGCACTACGAGCAGTACTTC; CDR3 protein: CASSETGTGHYEQYF
D gene: .; clone size: .; J gene: TRBJ2-3; V gene: TRBV18; CDR3 DNA: TGTGCCAGCTCACCTCTAGGGTTAACAGATACGCAGTATTTT; CDR3 protein: CASSPLGLTDTQYF
D gene: .; clone size: .; J gene: TRBJ2-7; V gene: TRBV5-1; CDR3 DNA: TGCGCCAGCAGCTCCTGGACGACCTACGAGCAGTACTTC; CDR3 protein: CASSSWTTYEQYF
D gene: .; clone size: .; J gene: TRBJ2-5; V gene: TRBV28; CDR3 DNA: TGTGCCAGCAGTTTGGACAAACAAGAGACCCAGTACTTC; CDR3 protein: CASSLDKQETQYF
D gene: .; clone size: .; J gene: TRBJ1-5; V gene: TRBV19; CDR3 DNA: TGTGCCAGTAGTAATATGGGGGCTAGCAATCAGCCCCAGCATTTT; CDR3 protein: CASSNMGASNQPQHF
D gene: .; clone size: .; J gene: TRBJ2-2; V gene: TRBV28; CDR3 DNA: TGTGCCAGCAGTCTAAGCTCGACGGTCCCTAAGACCGGGGAGCTGTTTTTT; CDR3 protein: CASSLSSTVPKTGELFF
D gene: .; clone size: .; J gene: TRBJ2-5; V gene: TRBV4-1; CDR3 DNA: TGCGCCAGCAGCCAAGTGGGGTCGGAGACCCAGTACTTC; CDR3 protein: CASSQVGSETQYF
D gene: .; clone size: .; J gene: TRBJ1-4; V gene: TRBV11-2; CDR3 DNA: TGTGCCAGCAGCCCCCATTGGTCCCGAGAAAAACTGTTTTTT; CDR3 protein: CASSPHWSREKLFF
D gene: TRBD2; clone size: .; J gene: TRBJ2-7; V gene: TRBV5-1; CDR3 DNA: TGCGCCAGCAGCTTCGGACTAGCGAGAACCTACGAGCAGTACTTC; CDR3 protein: CASSFGLARTYEQYF
D gene: TRBD1; clone size: .; J gene: TRBJ1-6; V gene: TRBV5-5; CDR3 DNA: TGTGCCAGCAGCCGGGACAGCCAGAATTCACCCCTCCACTTT; CDR3 protein: CASSRDSQNSPLHF
D gene: .; clone size: .; J gene: TRBJ2-2; V gene: TRBV11-3; CDR3 DNA: TGTGCCAGCAGCTCAACGGGGAACACCGGGGAGCTGTTTTTT; CDR3 protein: CASSSTGNTGELFF
D gene: TRBD2; clone size: .; J gene: TRBJ2-1; V gene: TRBV29-1; CDR3 DNA: TGCAGCGGAGAAGGCGGGAGGGCCATTAATGAGCAGTTCTTC; CDR3 protein: CSGEGGRAINEQFF
D gene: TRBD1; clone size: .; J gene: TRBJ1-5; V gene: TRBV2; CDR3 DNA: TGTGCCAGCAGCGGGACAGGGAGGGATCAGCCCCAGCATTTT; CDR3 protein: CASSGTGRDQPQHF
D gene: .; clone size: once; J gene: TRBJ1-1; V gene: TRBV7-9; CDR3 DNA: TGTGCCAGCAGCTTAGATGAGAGGCAAGCTTTCTTT; CDR3 protein: CASSLDERQAFF
D gene: .; clone size: .; J gene: TRBJ2-7; V gene: TRBV6-1; CDR3 DNA: TGTGCCAGCAGTGAAGCAGAACTTCCGAGCTCCTACGAGCAGTACTTC; CDR3 protein: CASSEAELPSSYEQYF
D gene: TRBD2; clone size: .; J gene: TRBJ2-5; V gene: TRBV9; CDR3 DNA: TGTGCCAGCAGCCCCCCAGGGACTAGCGCAAAGACCCAGTACTTC; CDR3 protein: CASSPPGTSAKTQYF
D gene: TRBD2; clone size: .; J gene: TRBJ2-7; V gene: TRBV11-2; CDR3 DNA: TGTGCCAGCAGCGCAGCGGGACTCACGGCCTACGAGCAGTACTTC; CDR3 protein: CASSAAGLTAYEQYF
D gene: .; clone size: .; J gene: TRBJ1-1; V gene: TRBV15; CDR3 DNA: TGTGCCACCAGCAGAGGTTTGGGGGCGGTCCGATTCGGGCGTGGGACTGAAGCTTTCTTT; CDR3 protein: CATSRGLGAVRFGRGTEAFF
D gene: .; clone size: .; J gene: TRBJ2-3; V gene: TRBV11-2; CDR3 DNA: TGTGCCAGCAGCCTTGAGGTCTACACAGATACGCAGTATTTT; CDR3 protein: CASSLEVYTDTQYF
D gene: TRBD2; clone size: .; J gene: TRBJ2-7; V gene: TRBV9; CDR3 DNA: TGTGCCAGCAGCCTCAGACTAGCGGGGGACGAGCAGTACTTC; CDR3 protein: CASSLRLAGDEQYF
D gene: .; clone size: once; J gene: TRBJ1-1; V gene: TRBV12-3/TRBV12-4; CDR3 DNA: TGTGCCAGCAGTTGGACTGAGAACACTGAAGCTTTCTTT; CDR3 protein: CASSWTENTEAFF
D gene: .; clone size: .; J gene: TRBJ2-2; V gene: TRBV6-5; CDR3 DNA: TGTGCCAGCAGTTACTCGTGGGAGCGGATCGGGGAGCTGTTTTTT; CDR3 protein: CASSYSWERIGELFF